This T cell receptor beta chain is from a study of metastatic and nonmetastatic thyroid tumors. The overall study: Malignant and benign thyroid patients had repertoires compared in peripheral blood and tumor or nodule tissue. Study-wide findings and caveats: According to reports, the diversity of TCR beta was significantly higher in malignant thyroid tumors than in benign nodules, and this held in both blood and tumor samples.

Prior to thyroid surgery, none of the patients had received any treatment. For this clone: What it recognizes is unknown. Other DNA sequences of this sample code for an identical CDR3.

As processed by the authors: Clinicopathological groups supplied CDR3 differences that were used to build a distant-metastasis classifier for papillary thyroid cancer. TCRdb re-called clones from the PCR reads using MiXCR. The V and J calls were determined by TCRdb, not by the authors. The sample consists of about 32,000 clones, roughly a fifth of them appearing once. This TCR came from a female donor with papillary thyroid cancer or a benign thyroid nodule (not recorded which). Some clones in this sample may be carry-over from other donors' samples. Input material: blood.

CDR3: CASSIGRTVNYTEAFF. The CDR3 region has the DNA TGTGCCAGCAGCATAGGCCGGACAGTAAACTACACTGAAGCTTTCTTT. The chain is built from TRBV11-1 and TRBJ1-1; a weak D match, TRBD1 (6 bases). Trimming stripped 5 bases from V and 3 bases from J, with 19 bases between. CDR3 size: 16 residues. The V gene's germline CDR1 is SGHAT and CDR2 FQDESV (reference sequence).